The rows below give T cell receptor beta chains drawn from one sample of a study of T cells in Graves' hyperthyroidism and ophthalmopathy. TCRdb re-called the multiplex PCR reads through MiXCR, storing one row per CDR3 protein. The table records hundreds of thousands of distinct CDR3 sequences, about half of them present only once. The sequencing sample was made of peripheral blood or thyroid tissue (not recorded which). These receptors were taken from a woman younger than 35 with Graves' hyperthyroidism. Both conserved end residues are part of each CDR3. D genes are given only for firm matches. Not every row has a clone size; where given, it reads once, few, many or a size class.

CDR3 DNA	CDR3 protein	J gene	V gene	clone size	D gene
TGCGCCAGCGTTGGACAGTACAATCAGCCCCAGCATTTT	CASVGQYNQPQHF	TRBJ1-5	TRBV5-1	-	-
TGTGCCAGCACTAACGGACGGGTGAACACTGAAGCTTTCTTT	CASTNGRVNTEAFF	TRBJ1-1	TRBV19	-	-
TGTGCCACCAGGGCAGGGGGCACTTACAATGAGCAGTTCTTC	CATRAGGTYNEQFF	TRBJ2-1	TRBV24-1	-	TRBD1
TGTGCCAGCAGTGAGGTCGTGATAGACGAGCAGTACTTC	CASSEVVIDEQYF	TRBJ2-7	TRBV12-3/TRBV12-4	few	-
TGTGCCAGCACCGCCGGGTATACGGGCGAGACCCAGTACTTC	CASTAGYTGETQYF	TRBJ2-5	TRBV12-3/TRBV12-4	-	-
TGTGCCAGTAGTATCATGAGCACCGGGGAGCTGTTTTTT	CASSIMSTGELFF	TRBJ2-2	TRBV19	-	-
TGTGCCAGCAGTTTGACCCGGAGGGGTTCACCCCTCCACTTT	CASSLTRRGSPLHF	TRBJ1-6	TRBV25-1	-	-
TGTGCCAGCAGCCAACCCCTCCGGGGCTCCTACGAGCAGTACTTC	CASSQPLRGSYEQYF	TRBJ2-7	TRBV2	-	-
TGTGCCAGCGTCGGGAACTACAATGAGCAGTTCTTC	CASVGNYNEQFF	TRBJ2-1	TRBV25-1	-	-
TGTGCCAGCAGTTCGGGGGCACGGCGGTGGACCCAGTACTTC	CASSSGARRWTQYF	TRBJ2-5	TRBV6-5	-	-
TGTGCTAGTGGTTTGGGCTGGGGGAGCACTGAAGCTTTCTTT	CASGLGWGSTEAFF	TRBJ1-1	TRBV16	-	-
TGTGCCAGCAACTTAGCGGCCTCCTACGAGCAGTACTTC	CASNLAASYEQYF	TRBJ2-7	TRBV7-9	many	-
TGTGCCAGCAGTCAGGCCGGGGGAGACGAGCAGTACTTC	CASSQAGGDEQYF	TRBJ2-7	TRBV6-1	-	-
TGCGCCAGCATGCCACAGGGAGGCAATCAGCCCCAGCATTTT	CASMPQGGNQPQHF	TRBJ1-5	TRBV7-8	-	-
TGTGCCAGCAGTTACGAGGAGGAGACCCAGTACTTC	CASSYEEETQYF	TRBJ2-5	TRBV10-3	-	-
TGTGCCAGCAGCCCCGGGACAGGAAACACCGGGGAGCTGTTTTTT	CASSPGTGNTGELFF	TRBJ2-2	TRBV7-7	many	TRBD1
TGTGCCAGTAGTGACGGGACAGGGGGTTTGGACGAGCAGTACTTC	CASSDGTGGLDEQYF	TRBJ2-7	TRBV19	few	TRBD1
TGTGCCAGCAGCTTATCCCCGGACAGGCGCATCCGGGAGACCCAGTACTTC	CASSLSPDRRIRETQYF	TRBJ2-5	TRBV7-2	many	TRBD1
TGCAGCGTATTCACGCGTCCGGGACAGGGGGGTGAAAAACTGTTTTTT	CSVFTRPGQGGEKLFF	TRBJ1-4	TRBV29-1	once	TRBD1
TGTGCCAGTAGTGACGGCTATGCAACTAATGAAAAACTGTTTTTT	CASSDGYATNEKLFF	TRBJ1-4	TRBV19	-	-
TGTGCCACCAGTGATCCGGACCTCTACGAGCAGTACTTC	CATSDPDLYEQYF	TRBJ2-7	TRBV24-1	many	-
TGTGCCAGCAGCTCCACGGGACACAACCAAGAGACCCAGTACTTC	CASSSTGHNQETQYF	TRBJ2-5	TRBV7-3	many	-
TGTGCCAGCAGCTTAGGGGACAGGCGGTTTTCTTCACCCCTCCACTTT	CASSLGDRRFSSPLHF	TRBJ1-6	TRBV2	-	TRBD1
TGTGCCATCAGTGGAATTGGGACAGGCCACTCTGGAAACACCATATATTTT	CAISGIGTGHSGNTIYF	TRBJ1-3	TRBV10-3	few	TRBD1
TGTGCCAGCAGCGTAGGTTGGACAGGGTACGATGGCTACACCTTC	CASSVGWTGYDGYTF	TRBJ1-2	TRBV9	few	TRBD1
TGCAGTGCTAGAGAGGTGACAGGAATGAACACTGAAGCTTTCTTT	CSAREVTGMNTEAFF	TRBJ1-1	TRBV20-1	-	-
TGTACCAGCAGCTCGGGACTAGCGGGAGGGCCAGGATGGACCGGGGAGCTGTTTTTT	CTSSSGLAGGPGWTGELFF	TRBJ2-2	TRBV7-3	-	TRBD2
TGTGCCAGCAGGTGGGACACTCGCGACGAGCAGTACTTC	CASRWDTRDEQYF	TRBJ2-7	TRBV2	-	-
TGCAGCGTTGAAGTTCGGGAGCAGTACTTC	CSVEVREQYF	TRBJ2-7	TRBV29-1	-	-
TGTGCCAGCAGTTCCCCGGGACAAACTTCACCCCTCCACTTT	CASSSPGQTSPLHF	TRBJ1-6	TRBV25-1	-	-
TGCAGCGCAGCCGGGACAGGGGTCTTCGGTTATGGCTACACCTTC	CSAAGTGVFGYGYTF	TRBJ1-2	TRBV29-1	-	TRBD1
TGTGCTAGTGGTTGGCAGGGGCCAGGGAACACTGAAGCTTTCTTT	CASGWQGPGNTEAFF	TRBJ1-1	TRBV12-5	few	-
TGTGCCACCACAGACCAGCTAGCGATGCAAGAGACCCAGTACTTC	CATTDQLAMQETQYF	TRBJ2-5	TRBV15	many	-
TGTGCCAGCAGCCTGATGAGTACCTATAGCAATCAGCCCCAGCATTTT	CASSLMSTYSNQPQHF	TRBJ1-5	TRBV2	many	-
TGTGCCAGCAGTCTGACTAGTGCCGGGGAGCTGTTTTTT	CASSLTSAGELFF	TRBJ2-2	TRBV2	-	-
TGTGCCAGCAGCTTAGTAAGGCGAAGTGGCGGCTACACCTTC	CASSLVRRSGGYTF	TRBJ1-2	TRBV7-9	many	-
TGCAGCGTTACATCGGCCGGGGAGCTGTTTTTT	CSVTSAGELFF	TRBJ2-2	TRBV29-1	many	-
TGTGCCAGCAACTTCGGGGGTTGGGGCTACACCTTC	CASNFGGWGYTF	TRBJ1-2	TRBV12-3/TRBV12-4	-	-
TGTGCCAGCAGTTTCTACAGGGACCGGGCCACTGAAGCTTTCTTT	CASSFYRDRATEAFF	TRBJ1-1	TRBV12-3/TRBV12-4	-	-
TGTGCCAGCAGCCACGGACATATCTACGAGCAGTACTTC	CASSHGHIYEQYF	TRBJ2-7	TRBV14	few	-
TGTGCCATCAGTGATAGTGAACTCTATGGCTACACCTTC	CAISDSELYGYTF	TRBJ1-2	TRBV10-3	many	-
TGCAGCGTTGAAAAGGTCAAGGGGGCCCGTGGCTACACCTTC	CSVEKVKGARGYTF	TRBJ1-2	TRBV29-1	many	TRBD1
TGTGCCAGCAGTGAATACAGTGCAACTAATGAAAAACTGTTTTTT	CASSEYSATNEKLFF	TRBJ1-4	TRBV25-1	many	-
TGTGCCAGCATGGAAAGCGGGAGCTACGAGCAGTACTTC	CASMESGSYEQYF	TRBJ2-7	TRBV7-8	-	TRBD2
TGTGCCAGCAGCTCGACCCCCGGGACAGGGACTTACGAGCAGTACTTC	CASSSTPGTGTYEQYF	TRBJ2-7	TRBV7-9	few	TRBD1
TGTGCCAGCAGTGAAAGGCGGAGTGGAGGGGAAGGGCCCCAGCATTTT	CASSERRSGGEGPQHF	TRBJ1-5	TRBV2	-	-
TGTGCCAGCAGTTCGTCAGGGAAGAATTCACCCCTCCACTTT	CASSSSGKNSPLHF	TRBJ1-6	TRBV25-1	few	-
TGTGCCAGCAGCCAAGGAGCGGGAGCGGGGTACGAGCAGTACTTC	CASSQGAGAGYEQYF	TRBJ2-7	TRBV11-3	-	TRBD2
TGCGCCAGCAGCTTGGGACAGTATGAGCAGTTCTTC	CASSLGQYEQFF	TRBJ2-1	TRBV5-1	-	-
TGTGCCAACCACAGGGTATGGGGCTACACCTTC	CANHRVWGYTF	TRBJ1-2	TRBV2	-	-